This TCR beta chain was identified during a study of T cells after posttransplantation cyclophosphamide. Study-wide results and limits: Blood and skin or GI T cell repertoires showed limited TRB overlap. Later post-transplant blood repertoires were often dominated by donor CD8+ memory clones.

Cyclophosphamide on days +3 and +4 followed busulfan-fludarabine conditioning and a marrow graft. Assay: immunoSEQ multiplex PCR; the TCRdb copy retains only in-frame clones and omits some. The sample includes about 10,000 clones, none of them occurring once. This clone was seen repeatedly, ten times or more. The target antigen is unknown. Germline CDR1 and CDR2: LGHNA and YSLEER. V shed 3 bases and J shed 3 bases, with 12 bases lying between them. The CDR3 totals 16 residues. Sequencing used PBMCs, obtained after allogeneic stem cell transplant with posttransplant cyclophosphamide. This TCR derives from a female patient in her thirties or forties who received an allogeneic stem cell transplant from a related donor, was CMV-positive, and had no GVHD. Some T cells may be transferred from the graft donor. The chain has TRBV4-3 and TRBJ1-6, with D possibly being TRBD1 (6 bases). CDR3 region: CASSHTGLGYNSPLHF. CDR3 bases: TGCGCCAGCAGCCACACAGGGTTGGGCTATAATTCACCCCTCCACTTT.